This T cell receptor (beta chain) originates from a study of blood T cell repertoires in COVID-19. Sequencing was performed with immunoSEQ multiplex PCR; in TCRdb, only in-frame clones are kept and a portion is missing. The sample lists some 150,000 clones, approximately 80% occurring once. Germline lookup yields CDR1 SEHNR and CDR2 FQNEAQ (reference sequence). This CDR3 contains 15 residues. Trimming cost V 5 bases and J 4 bases, with 14 bases left between them. This TCR derives from a human donor in a cohort sampled during active COVID-19. Sequenced: peripheral blood. This sequence joins TRBV7-9 and TRBJ2-2; tentative D call: TRBD1 (6 bases). CDR3 sequence (DNA): TGTGCCAGCAGCCGGGACAATTCTCCCACCGGGGAGCTGTTTTTT. It codes for CASSRDNSPTGELFF.